This T cell receptor (beta chain) was recorded in a study of control samples from healthy donors and cancer patients. Method: immunoSEQ multiplex PCR; TCRdb's copy keeps in-frame clones and lacks some. The table lists about 150,000 clones, roughly 92% of them singletons, with 0.68% in the top ten. Trimming removed 5 bases from V and 6 bases from J; junction bases left unmatched: 4. This CDR3 comprises 13 residues. Germline CDR1 and CDR2: MNHEY and SVGAGI. This clone appeared once. The rearrangement joins TRBV6-5 to TRBJ2-1; the match to TRBD2 covers 7 bases. Specimen: blood. This sequence was found in a woman aged 25 to 39 in good health. Here the CDR3 DNA reads TGTGCCAGCAGTACTAGCGATGGCAATGAGCAGTTCTTC. Translated, it gives CASSTSDGNEQFF.